Following are 2 T cell receptor beta chains from one sample sequenced in a study of cytomegalovirus exposure and HLA in healthy donors. PCR involved 60 Vbeta and 13 Jbeta primers. Profiling relied on immunoSEQ multiplex PCR, and the TCRdb table lists in-frame clones only, not all of them. The specimen's table records more than 65,000 clones. Input material: PBMCs. These receptors were taken from a man between 40 and 49 years old in good health and CMV-seronegative.

The chain couples TRBV7-8 to TRBJ1-1, with TRBD1 identical over 7 bases. CDR3 size: 14 residues. Germline trimming cut 3 bases from V and 0 bases from J; bases unmatched to any gene: 1. Germline assignment: CDR1 SGHVS and CDR2 FQNEAQ. The CDR3 is CASSLGTVNTEAFF. The DNA for the CDR3 is TGTGCCAGCAGCTTGGGGACAGTGAACACTGAAGCTTTCTTT.

V is TRBV11-2 and J is TRBJ2-7; TRBD1 is a possible D gene (5 bases). CDR3 length equals 14 residues. CDR1 and CDR2 from the germline V gene are SGHAT and FQNNGV. V was cut by 5 bases and J by 4 bases, with 15 bases left in between. The CDR3: CASSARSDTYEQYF. The CDR3 bases are TGTGCCAGCAGCGCACGATCGGACACTTACGAGCAGTACTTC.